This T cell receptor (beta chain) was recovered during a study of graft-versus-host responses after intestinal transplantation. Turning to the study itself: The whole recipient group had anti-thymocyte globulin induction followed by tacrolimus and steroids for around 3 years.

Regarding this clone: Its antigen remains unknown.

Study-wide findings and caveats: Detected in recipient marrow were GvH clones, some of which were first observed in ileum or blood. Circulating GvH clones peaking coincided with falling HvG clones soon after transplant. Clonal ratios of graft-versus-host to host-versus-graft in allografts were high for patients exhibiting graft-donor T cell macrochimerism.

Using immunoSEQ multiplex PCR, the repertoire was profiled, and TCRdb retains in-frame clones only, with some absent. The sample shows tens of thousands of clones, 93% of them seen only once. The material was unstimulated CD8+ T cells sorted from spleen or lymph node cells, obtained before intestinal transplant. The receptor was isolated from a human donor who received an intestinal transplant.

CDR3 region: CATSRVSTGIGNEQFF. CDR3 nucleotides: TGTGCCACCAGCAGAGTCAGTACAGGGATAGGCAATGAGCAGTTCTTC. The genes are TRBV15 and TRBJ2-1, with a possible D match to TRBD1 (6 bases). The V end was cut by 1 base, the J end by 6 bases, with 16 bases between. Germline assignment: CDR1 LNHNV and CDR2 YYDKDF (reference sequence). CDR3 length equals 16 residues.